A selection of T cell receptor beta chains follows, all from one sample in a study of neurological immune-mediated disorders. Each CDR3 protein gets one entry after TCRdb re-called the 5' RACE reads with MiXCR. The sample yields 84,000 or so distinct CDR3 sequences, around 10% seen once. The sequenced sample consisted of PBMCs. These receptors were obtained from a man aged 35 to 55 in good health. Each CDR3 is given with its conserved first and last residue. D genes are given only for firm matches. Clone size appears in some rows only: once, few, many, or a class for an expanded clone.

J,size,length,V,D,CDR3,DNA
TRBJ1-1,many,11,TRBV20-1,NA,CSAEDSNEAFF,TGCAGTGCCGAAGACAGCAATGAAGCTTTCTTT
TRBJ2-7,many,16,TRBV20-1,TRBD2,CSARGRVAGVSYEQYF,TGCAGTGCTAGAGGACGAGTAGCGGGAGTTTCCTACGAGCAGTACTTC
TRBJ2-1,many,16,TRBV10-3,NA,CAISDPGSSSYNEQFF,TGTGCCATCAGTGACCCCGGTAGCAGCTCCTACAATGAGCAGTTCTTC
TRBJ2-7,many,14,TRBV5-1,TRBD2,CASSQTSGPYEQYF,TGCGCCAGCAGCCAGACTAGCGGACCCTACGAGCAGTACTTC
TRBJ1-6,many,16,TRBV20-1,TRBD1,CSASPPTGGVYSPLHF,TGCAGTGCTAGTCCCCCGACAGGGGGCGTCTATTCACCCCTCCACTTT
TRBJ1-4,many,14,TRBV14,TRBD1,CASSADRATAKLFF,TGTGCCAGCAGCGCGGACAGGGCTACCGCAAAACTGTTTTTT
TRBJ2-7,many,16,TRBV29-1,TRBD2,CSVRGLAGDRTYEQYF,TGCAGCGTACGGGGACTAGCGGGAGACCGAACCTACGAGCAGTACTTC
TRBJ1-1,many,14,TRBV7-2,NA,CASSLNPLILGAFF,TGTGCCAGCAGCTTAAACCCACTCATCTTGGGAGCTTTCTTT
TRBJ2-1,many,15,TRBV19,TRBD1,CASTSSDRGTIEQFF,TGTGCCAGTACATCATCGGACAGGGGTACGATTGAGCAGTTCTTC
TRBJ2-4,many,14,TRBV28,NA,CASGFFGPKNIQYF,TGTGCCAGCGGCTTCTTCGGTCCCAAAAACATTCAGTACTTC
TRBJ2-1,many,17,TRBV12-3/TRBV12-4,TRBD2,CASSFPLAGGFYNEQFF,TGTGCCAGCAGTTTCCCTCTAGCGGGGGGTTTTTACAATGAGCAGTTCTTC
TRBJ1-1,NA,15,TRBV19,NA,CASSGTLIQNTEAFF,TGTGCCAGTTCCGGGACCTTGATCCAGAACACTGAAGCTTTCTTT
TRBJ2-2,many,16,TRBV20-1,TRBD2,CSASRGAGAFPGELFF,TGCAGTGCTAGTCGGGGAGCGGGAGCCTTCCCCGGGGAGCTGTTTTTT
TRBJ1-6,many,13,TRBV20-1,NA,CSASRVGDSPLHF,TGCAGTGCCTCGAGGGTGGGGGATTCACCCCTCCACTTT
TRBJ2-7,many,15,TRBV5-1,TRBD1,CASSRRQGRIYEQYF,TGCGCCAGCAGCCGCCGACAGGGGAGAATCTACGAGCAGTACTTC
TRBJ2-3,many,15,TRBV24-1,NA,CATSVPGKGTDTQYF,TGTGCCACCAGTGTACCCGGAAAGGGAACAGATACGCAGTATTTT
TRBJ2-1,many,16,TRBV7-9,TRBD2,CASSLDPSGSRGEQFF,TGTGCCAGCAGCTTAGATCCTAGCGGGAGCCGGGGTGAGCAGTTCTTC
TRBJ2-5,many,14,TRBV6-6,NA,CASSYSLSRETQYF,TGTGCCAGCAGTTACTCGTTATCCCGGGAGACCCAGTACTTC
TRBJ2-7,NA,12,TRBV5-6,NA,CASSFQGSEQYF,TGTGCCAGCAGCTTTCAGGGAAGCGAGCAGTACTTC
TRBJ2-7,NA,16,TRBV7-9,NA,CASSFPTIGNSYDQYF,TGTGCCAGCAGCTTTCCGACTATCGGAAACTCCTACGATCAGTACTTC
TRBJ2-7,many,15,TRBV5-1,TRBD1,CASSPGQGGSYEQYF,TGCGCCAGCAGCCCGGGACAGGGGGGGTCCTACGAGCAGTACTTC
TRBJ2-5,many,20,TRBV21-1,NA,CASSKYRGRPFSLPQETQYF,TGTGCCAGCAGCAAATACAGGGGAAGGCCATTCAGCTTACCTCAAGAGACCCAGTACTTC
TRBJ2-5,NA,15,TRBV5-1,NA,CASSSRTEGRETQYF,TGCGCCAGCAGCTCCCGGACAGAGGGAAGAGAGACCCAGTACTTC
TRBJ1-1,many,14,TRBV9,TRBD1,CASSPWTGDTEAFF,TGTGCCAGCAGCCCGTGGACAGGGGACACTGAAGCTTTCTTT
TRBJ2-1,many,18,TRBV7-2,TRBD1,CASSPLTNRGHAYNEQFF,TGTGCCAGCAGCCCCCTGACGAACAGGGGGCACGCCTACAATGAGCAGTTCTTC
TRBJ2-2,many,17,TRBV7-3,NA,CASSLLYGPTLSGELFF,TGTGCCAGCAGCTTACTCTATGGGCCAACCTTATCCGGGGAGCTGTTTTTT
TRBJ2-5,many,15,TRBV7-2,TRBD2,CASSLYLSGGETQYF,TGTGCCAGCAGCCTATACCTTAGCGGGGGAGAGACCCAGTACTTC
TRBJ2-7,many,12,TRBV18,NA,CASSDSPYEQYF,TGTGCCAGCTCGGACTCCCCATACGAGCAGTACTTC
TRBJ2-2,many,13,TRBV7-9,TRBD2,CAREGSNTGELFF,TGTGCCCGGGAGGGGTCGAACACCGGGGAGCTGTTTTTT
TRBJ1-1,many,15,TRBV18,NA,CASSQARPIGAEAFF,TGTGCCAGCTCACAGGCCAGGCCGATCGGCGCTGAAGCTTTCTTT
TRBJ2-5,many,12,TRBV29-1,TRBD1,CSVRQGSETQYF,TGCAGCGTCCGACAGGGGTCAGAGACCCAGTACTTC
TRBJ2-2,many,13,TRBV29-1,NA,CSVKQGNTGELFF,TGCAGCGTTAAACAGGGGAACACCGGGGAGCTGTTTTTT
TRBJ2-3,many,15,TRBV7-2,TRBD2,CASSLGAGGGDTQYF,TGTGCCAGCAGCTTAGGAGCGGGGGGCGGAGATACGCAGTATTTT
TRBJ2-7,many,12,TRBV7-8,NA,CASSVGTYEQYF,TGTGCCAGCAGCGTTGGTACCTACGAGCAGTACTTC
TRBJ2-3,many,15,TRBV5-1,NA,CASSLVMGEADTQYF,TGCGCCAGCAGCTTGGTCATGGGTGAGGCAGATACGCAGTATTTT